This T cell receptor beta chain is drawn from a study of CD8+ T cells in alopecia areata. The study's findings and limits: Normal scalp had lower clonality than lesional scalp, with alopecia totalis/universalis lesions showing this most strongly. The study also sequences resident alphabeta T cells of normal skin in scalp samples. Against the mouse data, patients shared TCRs less clearly, possibly for HLA reasons.

Sorting of PBMCs yielded the CD4+ and CD8+ T cells. In the case of this clone: The antigen remains undetermined.

CDR1 LNHDA and CDR2 SQIVND come from the germline V gene (reference sequence). The V end lost 3 bases, the J end lost 7 bases, and 6 bases lay between the germline ends. The CDR3 is 11 amino acids. As the sequencing template, cDNA was produced by extracting RNA and reverse transcribing it. Sequencing was performed with immunoSEQ multiplex PCR; in TCRdb, only in-frame clones are kept and a portion is missing. The sample contains about 110,000 clones, 59% of which appear only once. Input material: CD8+ T cells sorted from blood. The sequence was collected from a human donor in good health. The V call is TRBV19, the J call TRBJ2-5; D gene uncertain. The CDR3 DNA sequence: TGTGCCAGTAGTATCTCAGGGACCCAGTACTTC. It specifies CASSISGTQYF.